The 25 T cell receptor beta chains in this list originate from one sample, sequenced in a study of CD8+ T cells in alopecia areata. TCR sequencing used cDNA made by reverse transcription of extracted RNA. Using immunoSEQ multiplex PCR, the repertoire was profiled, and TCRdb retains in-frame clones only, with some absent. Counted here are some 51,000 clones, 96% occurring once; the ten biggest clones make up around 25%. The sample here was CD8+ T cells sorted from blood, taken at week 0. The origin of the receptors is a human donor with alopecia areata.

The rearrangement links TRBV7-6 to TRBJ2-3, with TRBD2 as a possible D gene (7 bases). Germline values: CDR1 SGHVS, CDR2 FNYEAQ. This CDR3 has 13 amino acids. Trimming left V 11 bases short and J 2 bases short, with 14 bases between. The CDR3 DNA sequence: TGTGCCGTAGGGGGGGGGTTCACAGATACGCAGTATTTT. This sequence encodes CAVGGGFTDTQYF. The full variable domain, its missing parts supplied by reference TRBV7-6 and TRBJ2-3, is GAGVSQSPRYKVTKRGQDVALRCDPISGHVSLYWYRQALGQGPEFLTYFNYEAQQDKSGLPNDRFSAERPEGSISTLTIQRTEQRDSAMYRCAVGGGFTDTQYFGPGTRLTVL.

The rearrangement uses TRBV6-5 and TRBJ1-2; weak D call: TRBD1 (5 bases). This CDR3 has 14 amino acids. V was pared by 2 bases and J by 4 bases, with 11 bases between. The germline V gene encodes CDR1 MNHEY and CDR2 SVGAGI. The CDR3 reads CASSYQGTSYGYTF. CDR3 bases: TGTGCCAGCAGTTACCAGGGTACAAGCTATGGCTACACCTTC.

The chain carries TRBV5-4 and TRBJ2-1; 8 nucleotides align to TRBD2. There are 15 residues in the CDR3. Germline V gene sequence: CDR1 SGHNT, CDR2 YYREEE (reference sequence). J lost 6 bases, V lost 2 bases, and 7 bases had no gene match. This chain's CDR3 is CASSFYPGLANEQFF. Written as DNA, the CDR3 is TGTGCCAGCAGCTTTTACCCCGGACTAGCCAATGAGCAGTTCTTC.

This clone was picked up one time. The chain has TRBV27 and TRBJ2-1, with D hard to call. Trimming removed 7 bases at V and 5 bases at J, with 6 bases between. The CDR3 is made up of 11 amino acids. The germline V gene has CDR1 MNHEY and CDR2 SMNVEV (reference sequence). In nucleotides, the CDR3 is TGTGCCAGCACATCTGACAATGAGCAGTTCTTC. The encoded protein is CASTSDNEQFF.

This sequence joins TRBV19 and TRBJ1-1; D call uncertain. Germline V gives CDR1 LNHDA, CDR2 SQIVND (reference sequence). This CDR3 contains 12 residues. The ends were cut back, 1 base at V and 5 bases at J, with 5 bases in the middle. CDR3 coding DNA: TGTGCCAGTAGTATAGGGTGGACTGAAGCTTTCTTT. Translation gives CASSIGWTEAFF.

CDR3 DNA sequence: TGTGCCAGCGATGGGAACACCGGGGAGCTGTTTTTT. This codes for CASDGNTGELFF. The chain has TRBV30 and TRBJ2-2; the D is unclear. Germline V gene sequence: CDR1 GTSNPN, CDR2 SVGIG (reference sequence). The CDR3 sequence is 12 residues long. Trimming took 8 bases from V and 1 from J, leaving 8 bases between them. The entire variable domain, with the rest obtained from reference TRBV30 and TRBJ2-2, is as follows: SQTIHQWPATLVQPVGSPLSLECTVEGTSNPNLYWYRQAAGRGLQLLFYSVGIGQISSEVPQNLSASRPQDRQFILSSKKLLLSDSGFYLCASDGNTGELFFGEGSRLTVL.

CDR3 loop: CASSTGGSYNEQFF. In DNA form, the CDR3 reads TGTGCCAGTAGTACAGGGGGCTCCTACAATGAGCAGTTCTTC. The J gene is TRBJ2-1, the V gene TRBV19; 7 nucleotides line up with TRBD1. The CDR3 contains 14 residues. The germline V gene encodes CDR1 LNHDA and CDR2 SQIVND (reference sequence). V dropped 4 bases and J dropped 0; count of bases not matched to a gene: 0. The whole variable domain, remainder taken from reference TRBV19 and TRBJ2-1, is DGGITQSPKYLFRKEGQNVTLSCEQNLNHDAMYWYRQDPGQGLRLIYYSQIVNDFQKGDIAEGYSVSREKKESFPLTVTSAQKNPTAFYLCASSTGGSYNEQFFGPGTRLTVL.

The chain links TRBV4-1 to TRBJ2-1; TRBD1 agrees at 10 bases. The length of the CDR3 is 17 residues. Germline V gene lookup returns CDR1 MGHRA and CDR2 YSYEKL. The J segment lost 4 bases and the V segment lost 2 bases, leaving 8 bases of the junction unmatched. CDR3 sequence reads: CASSQTFGTGEYNEQFF. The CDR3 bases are TGCGCCAGCAGCCAAACTTTTGGGACAGGGGAATACAATGAGCAGTTCTTC.

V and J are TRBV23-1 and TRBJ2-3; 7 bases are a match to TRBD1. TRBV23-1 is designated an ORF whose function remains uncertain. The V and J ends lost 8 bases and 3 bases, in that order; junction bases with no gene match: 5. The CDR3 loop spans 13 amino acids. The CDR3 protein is CASRTGRTDTQYF. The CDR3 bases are TGCGCCAGCCGGACAGGCAGGACAGATACGCAGTATTTT.

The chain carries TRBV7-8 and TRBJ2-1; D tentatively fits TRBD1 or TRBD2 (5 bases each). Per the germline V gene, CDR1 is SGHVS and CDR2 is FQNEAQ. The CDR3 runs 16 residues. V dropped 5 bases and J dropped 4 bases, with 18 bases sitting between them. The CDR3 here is CASSPLTGAPYNEQFF. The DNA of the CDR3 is TGTGCCAGCAGCCCCCTAACCGGGGCTCCTTACAATGAGCAGTTCTTC.

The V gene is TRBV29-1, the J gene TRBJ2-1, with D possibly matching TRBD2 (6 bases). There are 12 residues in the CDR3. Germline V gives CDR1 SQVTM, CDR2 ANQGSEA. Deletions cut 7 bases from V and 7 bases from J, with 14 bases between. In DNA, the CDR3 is TGCAGCGCACGCCGGGACTCAAATGAGCAGTTCTTC. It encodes CSARRDSNEQFF.

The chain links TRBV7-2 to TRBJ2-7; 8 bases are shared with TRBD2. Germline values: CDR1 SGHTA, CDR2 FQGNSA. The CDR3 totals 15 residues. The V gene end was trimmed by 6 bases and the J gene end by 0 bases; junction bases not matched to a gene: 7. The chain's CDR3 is CASSRGGPSSYEQYF. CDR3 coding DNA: TGTGCCAGCAGTCGCGGGGGGCCGAGCTCCTACGAGCAGTACTTC.

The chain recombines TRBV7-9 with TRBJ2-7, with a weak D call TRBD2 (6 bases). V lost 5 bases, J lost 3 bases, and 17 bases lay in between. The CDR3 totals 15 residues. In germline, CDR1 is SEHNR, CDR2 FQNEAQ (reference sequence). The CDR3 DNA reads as TGTGCCAGCAGCCACACCACCCGGGAGCTCTACGAGCAGTACTTC. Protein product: CASSHTTRELYEQYF. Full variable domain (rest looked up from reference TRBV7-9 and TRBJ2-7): DTGVSQNPRHKITKRGQNVTFRCDPISEHNRLYWYRQTLGQGPEFLTYFQNEAQLEKSRLLSDRFSAERPKGSFSTLEIQRTEQGDSAMYLCASSHTTRELYEQYFGPGTRLTVT.

This CDR3 is CASSPPDRGLDEQYF. The CDR3 coding sequence is TGTGCCAGCAGCCCCCCCGACAGGGGGTTGGACGAGCAGTACTTC. This rearrangement joins TRBV7-9 to TRBJ2-7; 9 nucleotides align to TRBD1. Germline-derived CDR1 and CDR2 are SEHNR and FQNEAQ (reference sequence). After removal of 5 bases from V and 5 bases from J, the junction contained 10 bases not matched to a gene. The CDR3 consists of 15 residues. The full variable domain, its missing parts supplied by reference TRBV7-9 and TRBJ2-7, is DTGVSQNPRHKITKRGQNVTFRCDPISEHNRLYWYRQTLGQGPEFLTYFQNEAQLEKSRLLSDRFSAERPKGSFSTLEIQRTEQGDSAMYLCASSPPDRGLDEQYFGPGTRLTVT.

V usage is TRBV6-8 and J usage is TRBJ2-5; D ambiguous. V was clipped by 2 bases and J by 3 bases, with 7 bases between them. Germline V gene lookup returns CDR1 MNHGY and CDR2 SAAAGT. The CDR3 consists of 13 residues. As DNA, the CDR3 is TGTGCCAGCAGTTACCAGATAGAAGAGACCCAGTACTTC. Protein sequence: CASSYQIEETQYF.

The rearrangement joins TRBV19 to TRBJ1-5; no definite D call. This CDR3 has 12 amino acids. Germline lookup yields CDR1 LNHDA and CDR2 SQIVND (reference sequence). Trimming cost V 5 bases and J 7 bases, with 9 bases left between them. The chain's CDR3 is CASSYYGQPQHF. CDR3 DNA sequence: TGTGCCAGTAGTTACTACGGGCAGCCCCAGCATTTT.

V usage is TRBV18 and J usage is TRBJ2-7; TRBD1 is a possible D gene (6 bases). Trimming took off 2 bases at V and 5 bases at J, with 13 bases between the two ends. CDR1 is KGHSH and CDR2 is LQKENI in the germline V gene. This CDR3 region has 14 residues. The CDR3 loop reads CASSPGTGKDEQYF. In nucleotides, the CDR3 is TGTGCCAGCTCACCAGGCACAGGGAAGGACGAGCAGTACTTC.

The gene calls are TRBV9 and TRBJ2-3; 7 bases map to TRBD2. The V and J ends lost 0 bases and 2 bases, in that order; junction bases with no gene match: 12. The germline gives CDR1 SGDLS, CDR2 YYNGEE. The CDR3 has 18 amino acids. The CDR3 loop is CASSVGVGGMSVTDTQYF. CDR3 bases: TGTGCCAGCAGCGTAGGTGTCGGGGGGATGTCTGTCACAGATACGCAGTATTTT.

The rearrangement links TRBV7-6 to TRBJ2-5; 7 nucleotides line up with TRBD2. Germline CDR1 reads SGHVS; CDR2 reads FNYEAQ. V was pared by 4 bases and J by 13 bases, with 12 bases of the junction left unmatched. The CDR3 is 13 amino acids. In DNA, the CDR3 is TGTGCCAGCAGCTCCCCATCGGGGGGACTCCCGTACTTC. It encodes CASSSPSGGLPYF.

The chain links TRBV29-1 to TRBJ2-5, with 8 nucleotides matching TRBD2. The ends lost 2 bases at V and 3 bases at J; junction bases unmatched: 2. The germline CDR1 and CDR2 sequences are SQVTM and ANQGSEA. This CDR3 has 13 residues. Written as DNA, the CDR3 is TGCAGCGTTGAATCGGGGGGGGAAGAGACCCAGTACTTC. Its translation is CSVESGGEETQYF.

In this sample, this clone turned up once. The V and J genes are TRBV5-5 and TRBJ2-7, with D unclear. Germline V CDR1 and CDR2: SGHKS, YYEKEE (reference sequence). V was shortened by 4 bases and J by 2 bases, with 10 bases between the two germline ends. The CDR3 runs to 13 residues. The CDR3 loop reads CASSLTSTYEQYF. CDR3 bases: TGTGCCAGCAGCCTGACATCGACCTACGAGCAGTACTTC.

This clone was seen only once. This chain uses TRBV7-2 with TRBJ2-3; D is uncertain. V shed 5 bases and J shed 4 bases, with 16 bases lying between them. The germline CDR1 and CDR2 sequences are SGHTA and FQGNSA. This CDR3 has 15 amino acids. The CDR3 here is CASSHTGGRSDTQYF. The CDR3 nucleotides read TGTGCCAGCAGCCATACGGGCGGTCGGTCAGATACGCAGTATTTT.

The CDR3 bases are TGTGCCAGCAGCTTAGGACCCACAGGGGGCTACGAGCAGTACTTC. This translates into CASSLGPTGGYEQYF. The V and J genes are TRBV13 and TRBJ2-7; 8 nucleotides line up with TRBD1. There are 15 residues in the CDR3. The germline CDR1 and CDR2 sequences are PRHDT and FYEKMQ (reference sequence). Trimming at V came to 0 bases and at J to 3 bases, leaving 4 bases not matched to a gene.

This CDR3 reads CASSLAKFRETQYF. CDR3 sequence (DNA): TGCGCCAGCAGCTTGGCGAAATTTAGGGAGACCCAGTACTTC. The chain employs TRBV5-1 and TRBJ2-5; D remains ambiguous. The ends were cut back, 0 bases at V and 5 bases at J, with 11 bases in the middle. The CDR3 has 14 residues. The germline CDR1 and CDR2 sequences are SGHRS and YFSETQ.

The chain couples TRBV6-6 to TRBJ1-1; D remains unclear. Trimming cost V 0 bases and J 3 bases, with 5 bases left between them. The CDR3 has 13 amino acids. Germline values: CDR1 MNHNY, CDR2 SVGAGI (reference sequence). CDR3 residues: CASSYSTYTEAFF. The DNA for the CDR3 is TGTGCCAGCAGTTACTCCACCTACACTGAAGCTTTCTTT.